This T cell receptor beta chain appears in the sequencing data of a study of T cell responses to AZD1222 COVID-19 vaccine. About this clone: What it binds is unknown.

Regarding the study as a whole: A mostly white British donor set with more females was recruited, and clonal diversity was possibly underestimated. Increased Spike-specific TCR breadth and depth were observed after two AZD1222 doses.

The table came from immunoSEQ multiplex PCR; TCRdb's copy has only in-frame clones and leaves some out. There are some 200,000 clones in the sample; over 90% occur only once, and about 3.9% lies in the top ten. Trimming cost V 1 base and J 8 bases; bases outside gene matches: 6. CDR3 length: 14 amino acids. In germline, CDR1 is SGHRS, CDR2 YFSETQ. This chain uses TRBV5-1 with TRBJ1-2; TRBD1 agrees at 9 bases. Here the sequenced sample was peripheral blood, taken on day 0 of AZD1222 vaccination. The receptor was isolated from an adult in good health. The CDR3 here is CASSLTGTGKGYTF. In nucleotides, the CDR3 is TGCGCCAGCAGCTTGACCGGGACAGGGAAGGGCTACACCTTC. Full variable domain (outside the CDR3, taken from reference TRBV5-1 and TRBJ1-2): KAGVTQTPRYLIKTRGQQVTLSCSPISGHRSVSWYQQTPGQGLQFLFEYFSETQRNKGNFPGRFSGRQFSNSRSEMNVSTLELGDSALYLCASSLTGTGKGYTFGSGTRLTVV.